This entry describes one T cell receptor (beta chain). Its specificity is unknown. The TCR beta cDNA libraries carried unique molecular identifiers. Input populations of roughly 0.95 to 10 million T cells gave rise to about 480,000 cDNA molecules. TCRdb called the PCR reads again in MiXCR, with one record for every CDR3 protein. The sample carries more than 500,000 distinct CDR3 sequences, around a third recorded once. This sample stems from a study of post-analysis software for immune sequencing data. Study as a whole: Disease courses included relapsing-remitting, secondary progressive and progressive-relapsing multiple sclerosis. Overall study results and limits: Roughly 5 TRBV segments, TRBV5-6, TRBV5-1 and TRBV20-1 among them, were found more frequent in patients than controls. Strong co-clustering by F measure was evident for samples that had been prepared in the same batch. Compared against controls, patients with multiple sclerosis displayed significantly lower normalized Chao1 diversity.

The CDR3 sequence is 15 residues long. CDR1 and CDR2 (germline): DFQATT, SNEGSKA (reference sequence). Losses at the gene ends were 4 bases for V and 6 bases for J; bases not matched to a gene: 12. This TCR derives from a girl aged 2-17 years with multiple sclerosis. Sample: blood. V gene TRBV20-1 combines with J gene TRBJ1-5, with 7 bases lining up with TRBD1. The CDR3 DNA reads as TGCAGTGCTAACCAGGACAGGACCCGGGGTCAGCCCCAGCATTTT. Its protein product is CSANQDRTRGQPQHF.